Sequencing of this T cell receptor (beta chain) was carried out in a study of blood T cell repertoires in COVID-19. The V end lost 3 bases, the J end lost 0 bases, and 11 bases lay between the germline ends. Germline CDR1 and CDR2: MNHEY and SVGEGT. This CDR3 contains 15 residues. Source study methods: Estimation of nucleated cell counts was performed using reference gene primer amplification. Produced via immunoSEQ multiplex PCR; TCRdb's table is partial and in-frame only. V, J and clone size reflect that table, while D and trimming were determined from the DNA. The sample lists roughly 170,000 clones; approximately 84% were seen once.

Sequencing was done on a sample of peripheral blood. The rearrangement uses TRBV6-2 or TRBV6-3 and TRBJ1-1, with a tentative D call TRBD1 (5 bases). This sequence originates from a human donor in a cohort sampled during active COVID-19. The DNA for the CDR3 is TGTGCCAGCAGTTATGACAGAAGCATGAACACTGAAGCTTTCTTT. Its protein product is CASSYDRSMNTEAFF.